This T cell receptor beta chain is from a study of siplizumab effects on memory and regulatory T cells. The V end lost 5 bases, the J end lost 4 bases, and 14 bases lay between the germline ends. Germline V CDR1 and CDR2: LNHDA, SQIVND (reference sequence). This CDR3 contains 14 residues. As for this clone: The antigen remains unidentified.

General study points: Siplizumab produced a significant drop in alloreactive sequences attributable to unstimulated CD4+ memory cells. Confirmatory evidence of suppressive function in proliferating siplizumab-culture Tregs was not obtained. To unstimulated subsets, only a minor fraction of alloreactive clones could be mapped. Roughly 80-96% of proliferating clones (CD4+ or CD8+) could not be assigned a naive or memory phenotype.

Sequenced by immunoSEQ multiplex PCR; TCRdb stores in-frame clones only, minus some. This sample carries around 100,000 clones, 75% to 95% of them seen once, and the ten largest clones take 0.15%. The chain recombines TRBV19 with TRBJ1-2; D may be TRBD1 (5 bases). The specimen was CD4+ T cells sorted from blood. The receptor's source is a human donor in good health. CDR3 protein: CASSPGRDPYGYTF. Written as DNA, the CDR3 is TGTGCCAGTAGTCCGGGACGTGACCCCTATGGCTACACCTTC.